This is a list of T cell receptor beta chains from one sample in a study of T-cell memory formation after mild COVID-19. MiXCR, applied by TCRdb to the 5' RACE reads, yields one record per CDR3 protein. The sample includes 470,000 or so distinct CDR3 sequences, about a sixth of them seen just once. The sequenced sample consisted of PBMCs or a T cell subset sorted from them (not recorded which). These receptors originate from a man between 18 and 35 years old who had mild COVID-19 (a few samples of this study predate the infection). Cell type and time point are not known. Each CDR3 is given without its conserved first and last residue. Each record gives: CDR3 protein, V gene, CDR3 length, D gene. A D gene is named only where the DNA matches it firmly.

CDR3 protein: AISVISEELWHGYT
V gene: TRBV10-3
CDR3 length: 14
D gene: -

CDR3 protein: ASSEDSFYT
V gene: TRBV7-9
CDR3 length: 9
D gene: -

CDR3 protein: ASSWDRAEKLF
V gene: TRBV12-3/TRBV12-4
CDR3 length: 11
D gene: TRBD1

CDR3 protein: ASSPDPDTQY
V gene: TRBV5-1
CDR3 length: 10
D gene: -

CDR3 protein: ASSTSGRPDTQY
V gene: TRBV9
CDR3 length: 12
D gene: TRBD2

CDR3 protein: ASSVARLADTQY
V gene: TRBV6-1
CDR3 length: 12
D gene: -

CDR3 protein: ASSFELKGSNEQF
V gene: TRBV18
CDR3 length: 13
D gene: -

CDR3 protein: ASSVEVSYGYT
V gene: TRBV7-2
CDR3 length: 11
D gene: -

CDR3 protein: ASSLSVRTEAF
V gene: TRBV7-2
CDR3 length: 11
D gene: -

CDR3 protein: ASSLEPSSTDTQY
V gene: TRBV5-6
CDR3 length: 13
D gene: -

CDR3 protein: ASSTSRGTNTEAF
V gene: TRBV4-3
CDR3 length: 13
D gene: TRBD1

CDR3 protein: ASSWGQSSYEQY
V gene: TRBV18
CDR3 length: 12
D gene: TRBD1

CDR3 protein: ASSWGASSYNEQF
V gene: TRBV2
CDR3 length: 13
D gene: -

CDR3 protein: ASSIWVAKPQH
V gene: TRBV19
CDR3 length: 11
D gene: -

CDR3 protein: ASSLPAGGEPQY
V gene: TRBV5-1
CDR3 length: 12
D gene: TRBD2

CDR3 protein: ASSRRAPSYNEQF
V gene: TRBV6-2/TRBV6-3
CDR3 length: 13
D gene: -

CDR3 protein: ASSDRRDSSGYT
V gene: TRBV25-1
CDR3 length: 12
D gene: -

CDR3 protein: ASRPLAGDLNSPLH
V gene: TRBV5-1
CDR3 length: 14
D gene: -

CDR3 protein: ASRSGHTNYGYT
V gene: TRBV6-1
CDR3 length: 12
D gene: -

CDR3 protein: ATSDGHRDIQY
V gene: TRBV24-1
CDR3 length: 11
D gene: -

CDR3 protein: ASSQGFQTSSYNEQF
V gene: TRBV3-1
CDR3 length: 15
D gene: -

CDR3 protein: ASSLEGSGVRYGYT
V gene: TRBV5-1
CDR3 length: 14
D gene: -

CDR3 protein: ASSRNSGSADTQY
V gene: TRBV7-2
CDR3 length: 13
D gene: TRBD2

CDR3 protein: ASGSGQGLEKLF
V gene: TRBV5-1
CDR3 length: 12
D gene: TRBD1

CDR3 protein: ASSHTRLATDTQY
V gene: TRBV4-1
CDR3 length: 13
D gene: -

CDR3 protein: ASRPPPSSGWDTQY
V gene: TRBV6-6
CDR3 length: 14
D gene: -

CDR3 protein: ASSFGGGADEQF
V gene: TRBV7-3
CDR3 length: 12
D gene: TRBD2

CDR3 protein: ATSRDVPGSPGRYGYT
V gene: TRBV15
CDR3 length: 16
D gene: -

CDR3 protein: ASSLRVEQPQH
V gene: TRBV12-3/TRBV12-4
CDR3 length: 11
D gene: -

CDR3 protein: ASRHSGANVLT
V gene: TRBV19
CDR3 length: 11
D gene: -

CDR3 protein: SARRGGGTDTQY
V gene: TRBV20-1
CDR3 length: 12
D gene: -

CDR3 protein: ASSPPRGPGELF
V gene: TRBV19
CDR3 length: 12
D gene: -

CDR3 protein: ASSPGQITDTQY
V gene: TRBV5-1
CDR3 length: 12
D gene: TRBD1

CDR3 protein: ASSVEGGHTYGYT
V gene: TRBV9
CDR3 length: 13
D gene: -

CDR3 protein: ASSSNTVKWQF
V gene: TRBV7-2
CDR3 length: 11
D gene: -

CDR3 protein: ASRTTGGGYT
V gene: TRBV28
CDR3 length: 10
D gene: TRBD1

CDR3 protein: ATSKTGRDTQY
V gene: TRBV15
CDR3 length: 11
D gene: -

CDR3 protein: ASSQDLTGSMSYT
V gene: TRBV14
CDR3 length: 13
D gene: TRBD1

CDR3 protein: ASSHKGSGGSTDTQY
V gene: TRBV4-1
CDR3 length: 15
D gene: TRBD2

CDR3 protein: ASMGEMNTEAF
V gene: TRBV5-1
CDR3 length: 11
D gene: -

CDR3 protein: ASSLSSSGSGNTIY
V gene: TRBV5-1
CDR3 length: 14
D gene: -

CDR3 protein: ASSSSRSGGSTDTQY
V gene: TRBV7-9
CDR3 length: 15
D gene: TRBD2

CDR3 protein: ASSPSQGQPEDEKLF
V gene: TRBV7-9
CDR3 length: 15
D gene: TRBD1

CDR3 protein: ASSTQGATDTQY
V gene: TRBV7-8
CDR3 length: 12
D gene: TRBD1

CDR3 protein: ASGWRGETDTQY
V gene: TRBV2
CDR3 length: 12
D gene: TRBD2

CDR3 protein: ASRGDRGYGNEQF
V gene: TRBV6-5
CDR3 length: 13
D gene: TRBD1

CDR3 protein: ASSTTRDTQY
V gene: TRBV6-2/TRBV6-3
CDR3 length: 10
D gene: -

CDR3 protein: ASSPDRMNTEAF
V gene: TRBV18
CDR3 length: 12
D gene: -

CDR3 protein: SASRDRGLETQY
V gene: TRBV20-1
CDR3 length: 12
D gene: TRBD1

CDR3 protein: ASSPYDSFRGTEAF
V gene: TRBV6-5
CDR3 length: 14
D gene: -

CDR3 protein: ASSDPASEQF
V gene: TRBV7-2
CDR3 length: 10
D gene: -

CDR3 protein: ASSEQSDNTEAF
V gene: TRBV25-1
CDR3 length: 12
D gene: -

CDR3 protein: SARSTDSGANVLT
V gene: TRBV20-1
CDR3 length: 13
D gene: -

CDR3 protein: ASYVGGTVAYGYT
V gene: TRBV6-6
CDR3 length: 13
D gene: -

CDR3 protein: ASSIGPDRPVGTEAF
V gene: TRBV19
CDR3 length: 15
D gene: -